This TCR delta chain appears in the sequencing data of a study of γδ T cells in repeated Plasmodium falciparum infection. Gammadelta T cells were flow-sorted from PBMC into Vgamma9/Vdelta2+ and Vdelta2-negative populations for bulk analysis. Germline assignment: CDR1 TSWWSYY and CDR2 QGS. The CDR3 loop spans 22 amino acids. This clone was seen a few times. Its antigen is unidentified. A far larger clone is a single base away, which makes a read error likely. Different DNA sequences within this sample yield the same CDR3. General observations from the study: The Malian cohort came from a small rural village of predominantly one ethnic group. Many TCRgamma sequences overlapped between individuals in stable Vgamma9/Vdelta2+ repertoires.

TRG and TRD sequences were obtained from every sorted gammadelta sample. TCRdb reran clone calling via CATT on the multiplex PCR reads. This sample has roughly 93,000 delta-chain clones, with 1.4% found just once. Sequencing used gamma-delta T cells from blood. The chain couples TRDV1 to TRDJ1, with a tentative D call TRDD2 (9 bases). The clonotype was recovered from a pool of human donors (malaria-infected and uninfected, not separated). Here the CDR3 DNA reads TGTGCTCTTGGGGAAGTGCCCCTTCCTACGTTACTGGGGGTTCAGTACACCGACAAACTCATCTTT. The encoded protein is CALGEVPLPTLLGVQYTDKLIF.